This T cell receptor beta chain derives from a study of blood T cells in healthy people across ages. As regards this clonotype: The junction departs from germline at one end; a sequencing error may be responsible.

In each sample, at least 6.5 million PBMCs were isolated. Using a J-beta primer mix together with a sample-barcoded 5' primer, a second PCR was run for about 6 to 12 cycles. Each cDNA was tagged by a template-switch adaptor containing 12 random nucleotides. TCRdb processed the 5' RACE reads anew with MiXCR; each CDR3 protein has one entry. The repertoire includes about 590,000 distinct CDR3 sequences, roughly 31% of them detected once, and around 16% sits in the top ten. This TCR was recovered from a woman at least 80 years old in good health. Sequenced material: blood.

CDR3 sequence: CASSLSGAIANKKLFF. Written as DNA, the CDR3 is TGTGCCAGCAGCTTATCGGGGGCAATAGCTAATAAAAAACTGTTTTTT. The chain is built from TRBV7-9 and TRBJ1-4; TRBD1 is a possible D gene (6 bases). CDR1 SEHNR and CDR2 FQNEAQ come from the germline V gene (reference sequence). The CDR3 spans 16 residues.